The 21 T cell receptor beta chains below come from one sample, sequenced in a study of T cell changes during pregnancy in multiple sclerosis. Generated by immunoSEQ multiplex PCR, the TCRdb table keeps only in-frame clones and is missing some. The repertoire includes around 70,000 clones, around 92% of them detected once, and 1.4% to 1.5% sits in the top ten. The sample was peripheral blood, taken after pregnancy. The receptors originated from a female donor with multiple sclerosis, enrolled in a pregnancy study.

The chain is built from TRBV10-3 and TRBJ1-5; 9 nucleotides line up with TRBD1. The CDR3 covers 15 residues. Trimming removed 6 bases from V and 6 bases from J; junction bases left unmatched: 9. Germline-derived CDR1 and CDR2 are ENHRY and SYGVKD. As DNA, the CDR3 is TGTGCCATCAGCCCCGACAGGGGGGTGCGTCAGCCCCAGCATTTT. The encoded protein is CAISPDRGVRQPQHF.

This chain uses TRBV10-3 with TRBJ2-1; maybe TRBD2 (5 bases). Germline V lookup: CDR1 ENHRY, CDR2 SYGVKD. The CDR3 is 14 amino acids. Trimming took 6 bases from V and 7 from J, leaving 16 bases between them. The chain's CDR3 is CAIRGEGEGNEQFF. The CDR3, as DNA: TGTGCCATCAGAGGTGAGGGAGAGGGTAATGAGCAGTTCTTC.

The J gene is TRBJ2-7, the V gene TRBV7-2, with 9 bases matching TRBD2. V was clipped by 2 bases and J by 6 bases; unmatched bases: 8. The CDR3 length is 15 residues. CDR1 and CDR2 from the germline V gene are SGHTA and FQGNSA. The CDR3 protein is CASSLIGREGLEQYF. In DNA form, the CDR3 reads TGTGCCAGCAGCTTAATTGGGCGGGAGGGCCTCGAGCAGTACTTC.

This chain uses TRBV7-6 with TRBJ2-5, with a weak D call TRBD2 (7 bases). Germline V gene data show CDR1 as SGHVS and CDR2 as FNYEAQ. This CDR3 is 15 amino acids long. V was pared by 2 bases and J by 5 bases, with 15 bases between. The CDR3 loop reads CASSLREGQDETQYF. In nucleotides, the CDR3 is TGTGCCAGCAGCTTAAGGGAGGGACAAGATGAGACCCAGTACTTC.

This chain uses TRBV2 with TRBJ2-3, with a weak D call TRBD2 (7 bases). Germline-derived CDR1 and CDR2 are SNHLY and FYNNEI. This CDR3 contains 17 residues. Trimming cost V 1 base and J 3 bases, with 17 bases left between them. Here the CDR3 reads CASSEVGQGRGTDTQYF. CDR3 DNA sequence: TGTGCCAGCAGTGAAGTCGGGCAGGGGAGGGGTACAGATACGCAGTATTTT. Full variable domain (missing parts from reference TRBV2 and TRBJ2-3): EPEVTQTPSHQVTQMGQEVILRCVPISNHLYFYWYRQILGQKVEFLVSFYNNEISEKSEIFDDQFSVERPDGSNFTLKIRSTKLEDSAMYFCASSEVGQGRGTDTQYFGPGTRLTVL.

The gene calls are TRBV5-1 and TRBJ2-7; tentatively, D is TRBD1 (6 bases). V lost 0 bases and J lost 1, with 11 bases in between. This CDR3 spans 15 amino acids. CDR1 and CDR2 (germline): SGHRS, YFSETQ. The CDR3 DNA reads TGCGCCAGCAGCTTGGTTGGGGGCGCGTCCTACGAGCAGTACTTC. Residues: CASSLVGGASYEQYF.

The rearrangement uses TRBV7-2 and TRBJ2-7, with 9 bases lining up with TRBD1. Germline V CDR1 and CDR2: SGHTA, FQGNSA. V gave up 5 bases and J gave up 6 bases; unmatched junction bases: 5. The CDR3 covers 13 residues. CDR3: CASSVGQGFEQYF. The DNA for the CDR3 is TGTGCCAGCAGCGTCGGACAGGGGTTCGAGCAGTACTTC. Based on the CDR3 plus reference TRBV7-2 and TRBJ2-7, the full variable domain is GAGVSQSPSNKVTEKGKDVELRCDPISGHTALYWYRQSLGQGLEFLIYFQGNSAPDKSGLPSDRFSAERTGGSVSTLTIQRTQQEDSAVYLCASSVGQGFEQYFGPGTRLTVT.

This clone came up once. V usage is TRBV5-5 and J usage is TRBJ2-7; D not certain. Per the germline V gene, CDR1 is SGHKS and CDR2 is YYEKEE (reference sequence). V was cut by 0 bases and J by 7 bases, with 8 bases left in between. The CDR3 sequence is 12 residues long. In DNA form, the CDR3 reads TGTGCCAGCAGCTTGGAACTTAAAGAGCAGTACTTC. Encoded protein: CASSLELKEQYF.

This sequence joins TRBV28 and TRBJ2-7; D remains unclear. Germline V lookup: CDR1 MDHEN, CDR2 SYDVKM. The ends were cut back, 5 bases at V and 2 bases at J, with 10 bases in the middle. The CDR3 totals 13 residues. CDR3 bases: TGTGCCAGCAGTCCCCCTCAGGCCTACGAGCAGTACTTC. Translation: CASSPPQAYEQYF.

The V call is TRBV7-9, the J call TRBJ2-7; 8 bases agree with TRBD1. Germline CDR1 is SEHNR and CDR2 is FQNEAQ (reference sequence). This CDR3 has 14 residues. V shed 5 bases and J 2 bases; nucleotides not matched to a gene: 5. The CDR3 loop is CASSRPGQAYEQYF. In nucleotides, the CDR3 is TGTGCCAGCAGCAGACCGGGACAGGCCTACGAGCAGTACTTC. The full variable domain, with the rest looked up from reference TRBV7-9 and TRBJ2-7, is DTGVSQNPRHKITKRGQNVTFRCDPISEHNRLYWYRQTLGQGPEFLTYFQNEAQLEKSRLLSDRFSAERPKGSFSTLEIQRTEQGDSAMYLCASSRPGQAYEQYFGPGTRLTVT.

As DNA, the CDR3 is TGTGCCAGCAGTAGGGGTGACACTAATGAAAAACTGTTTTTT. Protein product: CASSRGDTNEKLFF. The gene calls are TRBV6-1 and TRBJ1-4; weak D call: TRBD1 (5 bases). Germline CDR1 and CDR2: MNHNS and SASEGT. V lost 5 bases to trimming and J lost 2 bases, with 9 bases between them. The CDR3 extends over 14 amino acids.

This sequence joins TRBV7-9 and TRBJ2-1; TRBD2 matches 8 bases. V lost 2 bases to trimming and J lost 0 bases; unmatched junction nucleotides: 6. The CDR3 consists of 17 residues. From germline, CDR1 is SEHNR and CDR2 FQNEAQ (reference sequence). For the CDR3, the DNA is TGTGCCAGCAGCTTATATGGGAGCGGGAGCTCCTACAATGAGCAGTTCTTC. Translating gives CASSLYGSGSSYNEQFF.

The rearrangement links TRBV7-2 to TRBJ2-5, with 11 bases identical to TRBD2. CDR3 length: 18 residues. The trim removed 1 base at V and 4 bases at J, leaving 11 bases unmatched. The germline V gene encodes CDR1 SGHTA and CDR2 FQGNSA. The CDR3 DNA is TGTGCCAGCAGCTTAGACCCCGGACTAGCGGGTAGAGGAGAGACCCAGTACTTC. As protein: CASSLDPGLAGRGETQYF.

The J gene is TRBJ2-7, the V gene TRBV7-2, with a possible D match to TRBD2 (6 bases). The CDR3 loop spans 14 amino acids. The V end lost 3 bases, the J end lost 2 bases, and 11 bases lay between the germline ends. CDR1 SGHTA and CDR2 FQGNSA come from the germline V gene. CDR3 nucleotides: TGTGCCAGCAGCTTTCAGGGCGGGACCTACGAGCAGTACTTC. The encoded protein is CASSFQGGTYEQYF.

The chain combines TRBV30 with TRBJ1-5; no clear D gene. Per the germline V gene, CDR1 is GTSNPN and CDR2 is SVGIG (reference sequence). V lost 0 bases to trimming and J lost 4 bases, with 16 bases between them. The CDR3 runs 16 residues. The CDR3: CAWSVSGRPGNQPQHF. The CDR3 coding sequence is TGTGCCTGGAGTGTGTCCGGGAGACCTGGGAATCAGCCCCAGCATTTT.

The rearrangement links TRBV7-9 to TRBJ2-6; D gene uncertain. The length of the CDR3 is 15 residues. V lost 5 bases, J lost 1 base, and 9 bases lay in between. Germline V gene sequence: CDR1 SEHNR, CDR2 FQNEAQ (reference sequence). DNA for the CDR3: TGTGCCAGCAGCCGTACTATGTCTGGGGCCAACGTCCTGACTTTC. This sequence encodes CASSRTMSGANVLTF.

The gene calls are TRBV27 and TRBJ2-2; TRBD2 might be the D (6 bases). Germline values: CDR1 MNHEY, CDR2 SMNVEV (reference sequence). The CDR3 has 16 amino acids. Deletions cut 5 bases from V and 0 bases from J, with 13 bases between. CDR3 sequence (DNA): TGTGCCAGCAGTCCTGGACTACAAACGAACACCGGGGAGCTGTTTTTT. Its translation is CASSPGLQTNTGELFF.

The rearrangement links TRBV4-2 to TRBJ2-1; 8 bases are shared with TRBD1. V lost 7 bases to trimming and J lost 9 bases; unmatched junction nucleotides: 11. This CDR3 contains 14 residues. Germline CDR1 LGHNA, CDR2 YNFKEQ. The DNA of the CDR3 is TGTGCCAGCACTCCCGGGACAGGCATTAGTGAGCAGTTCTTC. It is translated as CASTPGTGISEQFF.

This chain uses TRBV27 with TRBJ2-1; no clear D gene. CDR1 and CDR2 from the germline V gene are MNHEY and SMNVEV (reference sequence). V was trimmed by 0 bases and J by 4 bases, leaving 7 bases between them. The CDR3 has 14 amino acids. CDR3 residues: CASSLSNSYNEQFF. CDR3 nucleotide sequence: TGTGCCAGCAGTTTATCGAACAGTTACAATGAGCAGTTCTTC.

The CDR3 DNA is TGTGCCAGCACCGATGGAGCGGGAGGGATGACAGATACGCAGTATTTT. Translated: CASTDGAGGMTDTQYF. The rearrangement links TRBV2 to TRBJ2-3; 10 bases fit TRBD2. CDR3 length: 16 amino acids. V lost 7 bases and J lost 3; bases outside the gene matches: 10. The germline gives CDR1 SNHLY, CDR2 FYNNEI.

The chain uses TRBV5-1 and TRBJ2-4; 7 bases align to TRBD1. The CDR3 is 16 amino acids. The germline V gene encodes CDR1 SGHRS and CDR2 YFSETQ. V was clipped by 0 bases and J by 7 bases; unmatched bases: 10. CDR3 in amino acids: CASSLASGTVGNIQYF. The CDR3, as DNA: TGCGCCAGCAGCTTGGCTTCCGGGACAGTAGGTAACATTCAGTACTTC.